Only a few counts were recorded for the clone carrying this T cell receptor (beta chain). The target antigen is unknown. This specimen belongs to a study of T cell clones after liver transplantation. Whole-study context: Tolerant meant at least one year fully off immunosuppression without liver enzymes above twice normal.

Sequenced by immunoSEQ multiplex PCR; TCRdb stores in-frame clones only, minus some. The table has 85,000 to 130,000 clones, around 86% seen once. Study findings and constraints: These preliminary findings come from unstandardized post-transplant sampling times. A significant post-transplant drop in circulating graft-donor-reactive CD4 TCRbeta sequences occurred in most of the 8 subjects. Low donor cell numbers restricted donor-reactive repertoire measurement in a couple of subjects.

This TCR came from a human donor who received a liver transplant. Sequenced material: CD4+ T cells from blood, taken before liver transplant.

The chain's CDR3 is CASSLDSQGYGYTF. Written as DNA, the CDR3 is TGTGCCAGCTCACTTGACTCACAGGGATATGGCTACACCTTC. The rearrangement links TRBV18 to TRBJ1-2; D perhaps matches TRBD1 (6 bases). Per the germline V gene, CDR1 is KGHSH and CDR2 is LQKENI. V lost 4 bases, J lost 5 bases, and 14 bases lay in between. This CDR3 contains 14 residues.